Detailed here is one T cell receptor beta chain. Its cognate antigen is unknown. This sample stems from a study of shared clonotypes between healthy human individuals. Only in-frame clones appear in the TCRdb table, and some are missing; sequencing was by immunoSEQ multiplex PCR. There are more than 1,200,000 clones in the sample; 98% occur only once, and about 0.35% lies in the top ten. Trimming cost V 3 bases and J 1 base; bases outside gene matches: 8. Per germline, CDR1 SGHNT and CDR2 YYREEE (reference sequence). The CDR3 sequence is 17 residues long. The study's findings and limits: Since donors were few, the genetic and exposure-history diversity represented was limited.

The receptor was derived from a man between 25 and 39 years old in good health. This chain joins TRBV5-4 and TRBJ2-3; TRBD2 aligns across 10 bases. Sequencing used naive CD4+ T cells sorted from blood. Subset: CD45RA+ positively selected. CDR3 region: CASSWASGRYGTDTQYF. The CDR3 nucleotides read TGTGCCAGCAGCTGGGCTAGCGGGAGATACGGCACAGATACGCAGTATTTT. Based on the CDR3 plus reference TRBV5-4 and TRBJ2-3, the full variable domain is ETGVTQSPTHLIKTRGQQVTLRCSSQSGHNTVSWYQQALGQGPQFIFQYYREEENGRGNFPPRFSGLQFPNYSSELNVNALELDDSALYLCASSWASGRYGTDTQYFGPGTRLTVL.